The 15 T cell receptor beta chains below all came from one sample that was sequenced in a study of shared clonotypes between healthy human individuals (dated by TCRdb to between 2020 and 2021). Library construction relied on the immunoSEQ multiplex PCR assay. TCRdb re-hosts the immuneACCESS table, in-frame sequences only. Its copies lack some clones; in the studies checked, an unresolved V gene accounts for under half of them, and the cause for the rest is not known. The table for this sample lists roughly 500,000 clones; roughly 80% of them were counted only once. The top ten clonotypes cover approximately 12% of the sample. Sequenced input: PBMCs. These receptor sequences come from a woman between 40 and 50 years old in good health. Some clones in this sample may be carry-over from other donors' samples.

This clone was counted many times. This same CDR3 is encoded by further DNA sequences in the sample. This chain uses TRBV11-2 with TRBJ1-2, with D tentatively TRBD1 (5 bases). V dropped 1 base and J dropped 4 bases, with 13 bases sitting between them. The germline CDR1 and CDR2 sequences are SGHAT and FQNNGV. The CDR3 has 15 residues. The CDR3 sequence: CASSLVAGSGYGYTF. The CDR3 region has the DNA TGTGCCAGCAGCTTAGTTGCAGGGAGTGGCTATGGCTACACCTTC.

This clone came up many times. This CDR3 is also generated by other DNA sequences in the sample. As DNA, the CDR3 is TGTGCCAGCAGCTTAGCCCCCCCTCTAGCGGGAGGAAGCTACGAGCAGTACTTC. It codes for CASSLAPPLAGGSYEQYF. The V call is TRBV7-6, the J call TRBJ2-7; 11 nucleotides match TRBD2. Trimming removed 0 bases from V and 3 bases from J; junction bases left unmatched: 10. In germline, CDR1 is SGHVS, CDR2 FNYEAQ. The CDR3 loop spans 18 amino acids.

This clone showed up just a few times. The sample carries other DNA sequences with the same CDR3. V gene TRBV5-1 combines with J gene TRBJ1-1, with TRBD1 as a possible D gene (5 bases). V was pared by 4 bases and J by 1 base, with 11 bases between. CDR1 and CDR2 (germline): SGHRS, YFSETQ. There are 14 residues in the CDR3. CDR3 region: CASSRDGQNTEAFF. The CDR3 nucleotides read TGCGCCAGCAGCAGGGACGGACAGAACACTGAAGCTTTCTTT.

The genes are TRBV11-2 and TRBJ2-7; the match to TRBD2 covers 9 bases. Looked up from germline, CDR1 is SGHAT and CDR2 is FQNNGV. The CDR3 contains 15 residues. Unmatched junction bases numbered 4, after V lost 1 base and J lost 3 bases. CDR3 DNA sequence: TGTGCCAGCAGCTTAGGCGGGAGGGCCTTCTACGAGCAGTACTTC. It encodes CASSLGGRAFYEQYF.

CDR3 sequence: CASSQDQGLASYEQYF. CDR3 sequence (DNA): TGCGCCAGCAGCCAAGATCAGGGATTGGCATCCTACGAGCAGTACTTC. The chain carries TRBV4-1 and TRBJ2-7; weak D call: TRBD1 (5 bases). The CDR3 covers 16 residues. Trimming took off 0 bases at V and 1 base at J, with 13 bases between the two ends. Germline CDR1 MGHRA, CDR2 YSYEKL.

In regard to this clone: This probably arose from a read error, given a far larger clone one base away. CDR3 bases: TGCAGCGTTGAAAGGGTAGGGGCCGACTCCTACGAGCAGTACTTC. Its protein product is CSVERVGADSYEQYF. This chain connects TRBV29-1 to TRBJ2-7, with D possibly TRBD1 on 5 matching bases. Trimming removed 2 bases from V and 0 bases from J, with 14 bases in between. Germline values: CDR1 SQVTM, CDR2 ANQGSEA. The CDR3 has 15 residues.

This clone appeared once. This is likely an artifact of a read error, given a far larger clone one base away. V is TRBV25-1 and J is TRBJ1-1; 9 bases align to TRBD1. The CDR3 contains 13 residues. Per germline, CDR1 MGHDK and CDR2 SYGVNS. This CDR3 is CTKQGARSTEAFF. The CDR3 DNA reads TGTACCAAACAGGGGGCGAGAAGCACTGAAGCTTTCTTT.

CDR3 region: CASSPGVSGSSEQYF. In DNA form, the CDR3 reads TGTGCCAGCTCACCAGGGGTTAGCGGGAGTAGCGAGCAGTACTTC. The rearrangement links TRBV18 to TRBJ2-7; TRBD2 matches 9 bases. The length of the CDR3 is 15 residues. Trimming took 2 bases from V and 6 from J; bases not matched to a gene: 8. Per germline, CDR1 KGHSH and CDR2 LQKENI.

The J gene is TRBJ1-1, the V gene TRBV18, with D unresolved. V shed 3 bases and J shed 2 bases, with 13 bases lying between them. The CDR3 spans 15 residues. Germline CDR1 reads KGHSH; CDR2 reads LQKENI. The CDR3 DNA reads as TGTGCCAGCTCACCCCGCGGAGGCCAAAACACTGAAGCTTTCTTT. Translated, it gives CASSPRGGQNTEAFF.

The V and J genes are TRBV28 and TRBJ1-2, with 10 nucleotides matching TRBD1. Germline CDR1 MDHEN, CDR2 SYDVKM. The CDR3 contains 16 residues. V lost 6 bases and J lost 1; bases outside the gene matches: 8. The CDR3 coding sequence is TGTGCCAGCAGAAGGACAGGGGGACCCCTTAACTATGGCTACACCTTC. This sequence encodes CASRRTGGPLNYGYTF.

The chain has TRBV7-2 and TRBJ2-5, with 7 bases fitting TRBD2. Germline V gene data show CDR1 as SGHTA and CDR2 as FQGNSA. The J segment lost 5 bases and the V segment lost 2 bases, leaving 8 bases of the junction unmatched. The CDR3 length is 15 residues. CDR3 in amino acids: CASSLSAGVEETQYF. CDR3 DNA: TGTGCCAGCAGCTTATCGGCGGGAGTGGAGGAGACCCAGTACTTC.

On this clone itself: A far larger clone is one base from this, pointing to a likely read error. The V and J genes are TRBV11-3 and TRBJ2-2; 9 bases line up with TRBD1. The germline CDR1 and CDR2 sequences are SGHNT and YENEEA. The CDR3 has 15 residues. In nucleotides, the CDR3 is TGTGACAGCTCTATTGGAACAGGGGGCTTCGGGGAGCTGTTTTTT. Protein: CDSSIGTGGFGELFF.

The CDR3, as DNA: TGTGCCACCCGAGGACAGGGGAATGACTATGGCTACACCTTC. It encodes CATRGQGNDYGYTF. The chain uses TRBV10-3 and TRBJ1-2; 9 positions match TRBD1. With 10 bases clipped from V and 3 bases from J, the junction kept 9 bases outside the gene matches. This CDR3 is built from 14 residues. Germline lookup yields CDR1 ENHRY and CDR2 SYGVKD.

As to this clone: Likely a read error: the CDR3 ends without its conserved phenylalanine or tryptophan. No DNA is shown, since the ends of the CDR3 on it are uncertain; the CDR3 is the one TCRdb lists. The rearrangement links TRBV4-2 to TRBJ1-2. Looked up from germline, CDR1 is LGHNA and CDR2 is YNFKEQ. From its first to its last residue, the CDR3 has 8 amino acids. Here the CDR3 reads CASSGGVL.

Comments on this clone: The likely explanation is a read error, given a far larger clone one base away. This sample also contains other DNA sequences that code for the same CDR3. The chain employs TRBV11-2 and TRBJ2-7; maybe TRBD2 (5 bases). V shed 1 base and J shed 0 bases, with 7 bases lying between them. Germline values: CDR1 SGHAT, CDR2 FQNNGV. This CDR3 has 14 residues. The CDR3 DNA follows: TGTGCCAGCAGCTTAGGAGGGAGCTCCTACGAGCAGTACTTC. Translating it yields CASSLGGSSYEQYF.